These 5 T cell receptor beta chains were sequenced from one sample in a study of early T cells in non-severe SARS-CoV-2 infection. TCRdb re-analysed the 5' RACE reads in MiXCR, keeping a single row per CDR3 protein. The sample includes some 85,000 distinct CDR3 sequences, roughly an eighth of them seen just once. Sequenced material: whole blood. The source is an adult who was a healthcare worker with PCR-confirmed SARS-CoV-2 infection or an uninfected control (not recorded which).

On this clonotype: A much larger clone lies a single base off, so this may be a read error. The chain is built from TRBV7-2 and TRBJ1-1; the D gene is possibly TRBD1 (5 bases). In germline, CDR1 is SGHTA, CDR2 FQGNSA. The V and J ends lost 2 bases and 3 bases respectively, with 10 bases between them. The CDR3 runs to 14 residues. The CDR3 coding sequence is TGTGCCAGCAGCTTATCAGGGATGTACACTGAAGCTTTCTTT. Translating gives CASSLSGMYTEAFF.

The chain is built from TRBV29-1 and TRBJ1-1; a possible D gene is TRBD1 (6 bases). Germline V gene data show CDR1 as SQVTM and CDR2 as ANQGSEA. With 6 bases removed from V and 3 bases from J, the gap between germline ends came to 17 bases. This CDR3 has 14 amino acids. CDR3 in amino acids: CSVYQGLVDTEAFF. CDR3 nucleotides: TGCAGCGTCTATCAGGGGCTGGTGGACACTGAAGCTTTCTTT. Supplemented by reference TRBV29-1 and TRBJ1-1, the full variable domain reads SAVISQKPSRDICQRGTSLTIQCQVDSQVTMMFWYRQQPGQSLTLIATANQGSEATYESGFVIDKFPISRPNLTFSTLTVSNMSPEDSSIYLCSVYQGLVDTEAFFGQGTRLTVV.

This clonotype appeared a few times. The chain joins TRBV6-2 or TRBV6-3 to TRBJ1-2; TRBD1 might be the D (5 bases). Germline values: CDR1 MNHEY, CDR2 SVGEGT. The CDR3 totals 11 residues. V was trimmed by 6 bases and J by 7 bases, leaving 9 bases between them. The CDR3 loop reads CASRTEPGYTF. CDR3 DNA: TGTGCCAGCAGGACAGAGCCTGGCTACACCTTC.

In this sample, this clonotype turned up a few times. The chain uses TRBV11-2 and TRBJ1-6, with a possible D match to TRBD1 (5 bases). V lost 5 bases, J lost 15 bases, and 20 bases lay in between. The CDR3 length is 14 residues. Germline values: CDR1 SGHAT, CDR2 FQNNGV. CDR3 sequence: CASSARGRNPLLHF. The DNA for the CDR3 is TGTGCCAGCAGCGCAAGGGGCCGTAATCCACTCCTCCACTTT.

This clonotype was counted only a few times. The chain carries TRBV12-3 or TRBV12-4 and TRBJ1-6, with D possibly being TRBD1 (5 bases). Trimming removed 1 base from V and 6 bases from J, with 13 bases in between. The CDR3 covers 16 residues. The CDR3 loop reads CASSLVTGGGNSPLHF. CDR3 DNA: TGTGCCAGCAGTTTAGTAACGGGGGGAGGTAATTCACCCCTCCACTTT.